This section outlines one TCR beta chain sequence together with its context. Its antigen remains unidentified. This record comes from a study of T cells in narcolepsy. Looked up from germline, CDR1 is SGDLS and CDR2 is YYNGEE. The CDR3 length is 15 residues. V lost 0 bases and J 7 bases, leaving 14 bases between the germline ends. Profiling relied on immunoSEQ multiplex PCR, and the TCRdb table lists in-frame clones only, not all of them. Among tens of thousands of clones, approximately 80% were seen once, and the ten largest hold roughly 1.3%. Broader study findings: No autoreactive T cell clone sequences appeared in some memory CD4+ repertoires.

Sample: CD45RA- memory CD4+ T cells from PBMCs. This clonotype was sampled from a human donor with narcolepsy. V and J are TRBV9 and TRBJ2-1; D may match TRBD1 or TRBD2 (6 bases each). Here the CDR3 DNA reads TGTGCCAGCAGCGTAGGAAGCCAGGGGAGGAATGAGCAGTTCTTC. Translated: CASSVGSQGRNEQFF.